The rows below give T cell receptor beta chains drawn from one sample of a study of EBV T-cell therapy then PD-1 blockade in nasopharyngeal carcinoma. Generated by immunoSEQ multiplex PCR, the TCRdb table keeps only in-frame clones and is missing some. The table records about 24,000 clones, around 82% of them present only once. The antigens of these receptors remain unknown. The specimen was CD8+ T cells from blood, collected at approximately day 60 from a patient whose treatment included autologous EBV-specific T cells and nivolumab. The receptors come from a man between 40 and 49 years old with nasopharyngeal carcinoma. CDR3s include the opening cysteine and the closing phenylalanine or tryptophan. Each record gives: V gene, J gene, CDR3 protein.

>TRBV11-2|TRBJ2-1
CASSGNGEGGLSYNEQFF
>TRBV4-3|TRBJ2-5
CASSQKRGGNQETQYF
>TRBV7-9|TRBJ1-2
CASSLVGSPFGYTF
>TRBV11-2|TRBJ2-7
CASSLEGEHEQYF
>TRBV5-6|TRBJ1-1
CAGASGNTEAFF
>TRBV5-1|TRBJ2-5
CASSPWTGQETQYF
>TRBV24-1|TRBJ2-5
CATSPGGEDLRETQYF
>TRBV24-1|TRBJ1-2
CATSRPFYGYTF
>TRBV13|TRBJ1-2
CASSLLGQEVYGYTF
>TRBV21-1|TRBJ2-4
CASSKGAAPKNIQYF
>TRBV5-5|TRBJ2-3
CASSWRQGLTDTQYF
>TRBV2|TRBJ1-5
CASNSPGTLVYSNQPQHF
>TRBV6-2/TRBV6-3|TRBJ1-1
CASSLDREGGWTEAFF
>TRBV19|TRBJ2-5
CASSIKEPGGEGETQYF
>TRBV7-2|TRBJ2-7
CASSLETPSEQYF
>TRBV4-2|TRBJ2-5
CASSPLAGDSETQYF
>TRBV11-1|TRBJ2-7
CASSLRGRAYEQYF
>TRBV27|TRBJ1-1
CASSLWGPGSTEAFF
>TRBV9|TRBJ1-2
CASSQEGGGYTF
>TRBV6-4|TRBJ1-4
CASSPDRVNEKLFF
>TRBV4-1|TRBJ2-7
CASSQADRGYEQYF
>TRBV28|TRBJ2-1
CASSAPGALGNEQFF
>TRBV24-1|TRBJ1-5
CATSDGTGGTNQPQHF
>TRBV12-3/TRBV12-4|TRBJ1-3
CASSLGGPPIYF
>TRBV4-1|TRBJ2-1
CASSQARVAYNEQFF
>TRBV25-1|TRBJ2-1
CASGDEQFF
>TRBV18|TRBJ1-6
CASSPSDRSSYNSPLHF
>TRBV5-1|TRBJ1-1
CASTEEVGAWNTEAFF
>TRBV7-9|TRBJ1-4
CASSSTGASNEKLFF
>TRBV10-1|TRBJ2-5
CASSEYQETQYF
>TRBV6-2/TRBV6-3|TRBJ1-1
CASSYGGRTEAFF
>TRBV4-1|TRBJ1-5
CASSQLDRVNQPQHF
>TRBV29-1|TRBJ2-1
CSDSGSSYNEQFF
>TRBV4-3|TRBJ2-2
CASSPVRGAGELFF
>TRBV20-1|TRBJ2-7
CSASKGFEQYF
>TRBV19|TRBJ2-7
CASSSRGEDTPYEQYF
>TRBV9|TRBJ1-4
CASSPPGQGGEKLFF
>TRBV5-1|TRBJ1-2
CASSLQGGQDGYTF
>TRBV7-9|TRBJ2-6
CATADRSSGANVLTF
>TRBV9|TRBJ1-2
CASSVGGPNYGYTF
>TRBV4-3|TRBJ1-5
CASSQEGWTAPQHF
>TRBV28|TRBJ1-5
CASSLVVGDWDQPQHF
>TRBV6-1|TRBJ1-2
CASSEAGIDYGYTF
>TRBV2|TRBJ2-1
CASSELGVAQFF
>TRBV7-2|TRBJ1-6
CASSSGQTSNSPLHF
>TRBV5-1|TRBJ1-1
CASSLDDSTEAFF
>TRBV4-2|TRBJ2-7
CASSHGGGGYEQYF
>TRBV6-4|TRBJ2-3
CASSVLAGGTDTQYF
>TRBV15|TRBJ1-5
CATSRATSPWPQHF